This T cell receptor (beta chain) was recorded in a study of cytomegalovirus exposure and HLA in healthy donors. In the case of this clone: The antigen is not known.

The PCR employed 60 Vbeta primers together with 13 Jbeta primers. Produced via immunoSEQ multiplex PCR; TCRdb's table is partial and in-frame only. This sample has over 80,000 clones, with about four fifths found just once. General study results and limits: Earlier analysis yielded a pattern in which most TCR beta V segments were productive about 87% or about 30% of the time. Per a later analysis, 15,000 to 20,000 TCR beta sequences showed association with HLA alleles at 0.05 false discovery rate. In presence/absence analyses, roughly uniform sequencing depth across donors was assumed.

What was sequenced was PBMCs. This TCR derives from a female donor in good health and CMV-seropositive.

CDR3 sequence reads: CASSYGTASYEQYF. The CDR3 DNA is TGTGCCAGCAGCTACGGGACAGCCTCCTACGAGCAGTACTTC. The chain employs TRBV11-2 and TRBJ2-7; 7 bases agree with TRBD1. The CDR3 contains 14 residues. CDR1 is SGHAT, CDR2 FQNNGV, per germline. Trimming at V came to 4 bases and at J to 0 bases, leaving 3 bases not matched to a gene. The whole variable domain, remainder taken from reference TRBV11-2 and TRBJ2-7, is EAGVAQSPRYKIIEKRQSVAFWCNPISGHATLYWYQQILGQGPKLLIQFQNNGVVDDSQLPKDRFSAERLKGVDSTLKIQPAKLEDSAVYLCASSYGTASYEQYFGPGTRLTVT.